This is a list of T cell receptor beta chains from one sample in a study of T cell responses to AZD1222 COVID-19 vaccine. Assay: immunoSEQ multiplex PCR; the TCRdb copy retains only in-frame clones and omits some. Among 100,000 to 150,000 clones listed, 75% to 90% were seen once. The material sequenced was peripheral blood, taken 28 days after the second AZD1222 dose. Source of these receptors: an adult who received the AZD1222 COVID-19 vaccine. CDR3s leave out the opening cysteine and the closing phenylalanine or tryptophan. Each record gives: V gene, CDR3 length, J gene, CDR3 protein.

V gene: TRBV18
CDR3 length: 12
J gene: TRBJ1-2
CDR3 protein: ASSPGSFTGGYT

V gene: TRBV28
CDR3 length: 13
J gene: TRBJ1-3
CDR3 protein: ASSPGGSGRNTIY

V gene: TRBV19
CDR3 length: 15
J gene: TRBJ2-3
CDR3 protein: ASSNLQGRLPTDTQY

V gene: TRBV5-1
CDR3 length: 16
J gene: TRBJ1-6
CDR3 protein: ASSLEGGGIAYNSPLH

V gene: TRBV5-1
CDR3 length: 12
J gene: TRBJ2-3
CDR3 protein: ASSGRDGRDTQY

V gene: TRBV14
CDR3 length: 14
J gene: TRBJ2-2
CDR3 protein: ASSRLEKTNTGELF

V gene: TRBV3-1/TRBV3-2
CDR3 length: 14
J gene: TRBJ2-5
CDR3 protein: ASTIRPLSGQETQY

V gene: TRBV19
CDR3 length: 16
J gene: TRBJ1-5
CDR3 protein: ASSTQTGTLSQNQPQH

V gene: TRBV6-5
CDR3 length: 11
J gene: TRBJ1-2
CDR3 protein: ASRTQGFYGYT

V gene: TRBV7-3
CDR3 length: 12
J gene: TRBJ1-5
CDR3 protein: ASSSLDGYQPQH

V gene: TRBV6-4
CDR3 length: 12
J gene: TRBJ1-1
CDR3 protein: ASAGTGGDTEAF

V gene: TRBV14
CDR3 length: 13
J gene: TRBJ1-6
CDR3 protein: ASSRQGRGNSPLH

V gene: TRBV19
CDR3 length: 14
J gene: TRBJ2-1
CDR3 protein: ASSLGDSFTYNEQF

V gene: TRBV5-1
CDR3 length: 13
J gene: TRBJ2-5
CDR3 protein: ASSLGGGREETQY

V gene: TRBV11-2
CDR3 length: 14
J gene: TRBJ1-1
CDR3 protein: ASNPNGGGLNTEAF

V gene: TRBV24-1
CDR3 length: 11
J gene: TRBJ2-1
CDR3 protein: ATSDDRGLGQF

V gene: TRBV19
CDR3 length: 13
J gene: TRBJ2-1
CDR3 protein: ASSIWAGPYNEQF

V gene: TRBV10-3
CDR3 length: 11
J gene: TRBJ2-1
CDR3 protein: AIGAGGPNEQF

V gene: TRBV6-5
CDR3 length: 13
J gene: TRBJ2-1
CDR3 protein: ASKEGVGSYNEQF

V gene: TRBV7-2
CDR3 length: 15
J gene: TRBJ2-1
CDR3 protein: ASSLGQNPPWYNEQF

V gene: TRBV3-1/TRBV3-2
CDR3 length: 14
J gene: TRBJ1-3
CDR3 protein: ASSPAAGSSGNTIY

V gene: TRBV29-1
CDR3 length: 11
J gene: TRBJ1-4
CDR3 protein: SGQDVGNEKLF

V gene: TRBV28
CDR3 length: 12
J gene: TRBJ1-5
CDR3 protein: ASSSGLGTRPQH

V gene: TRBV7-2
CDR3 length: 12
J gene: TRBJ2-5
CDR3 protein: ASSFSGGQETQY

V gene: TRBV9
CDR3 length: 11
J gene: TRBJ2-7
CDR3 protein: ASSGRGMNEQY

V gene: TRBV6-2/TRBV6-3
CDR3 length: 11
J gene: TRBJ1-1
CDR3 protein: ASSYDRNTEAF

V gene: TRBV19
CDR3 length: 11
J gene: TRBJ2-5
CDR3 protein: ASSMRWEETQY

V gene: TRBV5-1
CDR3 length: 14
J gene: TRBJ1-1
CDR3 protein: ASSLRVVGANTEAF

V gene: TRBV18
CDR3 length: 13
J gene: TRBJ1-2
CDR3 protein: ASSPRGTGNYGYT

V gene: TRBV3-1/TRBV3-2
CDR3 length: 14
J gene: TRBJ1-6
CDR3 protein: ASSQDVGNPISPLH

V gene: TRBV5-4
CDR3 length: 13
J gene: TRBJ1-4
CDR3 protein: ASSTPDSKNEKLF

V gene: TRBV6-5
CDR3 length: 13
J gene: TRBJ1-5
CDR3 protein: ASSRVGQGNQPQH

V gene: TRBV28
CDR3 length: 10
J gene: TRBJ1-5
CDR3 protein: ASRQGNQPQH

V gene: TRBV5-1
CDR3 length: 15
J gene: TRBJ2-1
CDR3 protein: ASSLASQGLSYNEQF

V gene: TRBV27
CDR3 length: 13
J gene: TRBJ1-1
CDR3 protein: ASSPGSAVRTEAF

V gene: TRBV19
CDR3 length: 15
J gene: TRBJ2-6
CDR3 protein: ASRLGTGISGANVLT

V gene: TRBV7-9
CDR3 length: 10
J gene: TRBJ2-1
CDR3 protein: ASSDKGRGKF

V gene: TRBV7-8
CDR3 length: 13
J gene: TRBJ1-6
CDR3 protein: ASSETVNYNSPLH

V gene: TRBV18
CDR3 length: 15
J gene: TRBJ2-7
CDR3 protein: ASSLSTGILLSYEQY

V gene: TRBV19
CDR3 length: 15
J gene: TRBJ2-3
CDR3 protein: ASSPNRLAGGTDTQY

V gene: TRBV6-2/TRBV6-3
CDR3 length: 11
J gene: TRBJ2-7
CDR3 protein: ASSYSDTYEQY

V gene: TRBV6-1
CDR3 length: 14
J gene: TRBJ2-1
CDR3 protein: ASSEQGYSTYNEQF

V gene: TRBV5-6
CDR3 length: 13
J gene: TRBJ2-7
CDR3 protein: ASSLAGWSSYEQY

V gene: TRBV27
CDR3 length: 11
J gene: TRBJ1-4
CDR3 protein: ASGTGDWEKLF

V gene: TRBV29-1
CDR3 length: 11
J gene: TRBJ1-4
CDR3 protein: SVFGTDNEKLF

V gene: TRBV2
CDR3 length: 12
J gene: TRBJ1-6
CDR3 protein: ASRTVTEGSPLH

V gene: TRBV24-1
CDR3 length: 13
J gene: TRBJ1-3
CDR3 protein: ATSDSRSSGNTIY

V gene: TRBV2
CDR3 length: 13
J gene: TRBJ1-6
CDR3 protein: ASSGGQANNSPLH

V gene: TRBV10-3
CDR3 length: 12
J gene: TRBJ2-2
CDR3 protein: ATRTSGNTGELF

V gene: TRBV7-9
CDR3 length: 13
J gene: TRBJ2-4
CDR3 protein: ASSLKEESKNIQY

V gene: TRBV12-3/TRBV12-4
CDR3 length: 10
J gene: TRBJ1-5
CDR3 protein: ASSRDNLSQH

V gene: TRBV7-8
CDR3 length: 13
J gene: TRBJ1-1
CDR3 protein: ASSLREGMGTEAF

V gene: TRBV29-1
CDR3 length: 12
J gene: TRBJ1-4
CDR3 protein: SVVSSGQDEKLF

V gene: TRBV30
CDR3 length: 12
J gene: TRBJ1-5
CDR3 protein: AWSVGTLHQPQH

V gene: TRBV2
CDR3 length: 9
J gene: TRBJ2-7
CDR3 protein: ASTGGYEQY

V gene: TRBV12-3/TRBV12-4
CDR3 length: 9
J gene: TRBJ1-1
CDR3 protein: ASSLEAAAF

V gene: TRBV7-9
CDR3 length: 10
J gene: TRBJ2-5
CDR3 protein: ASSLNMETQY

V gene: TRBV5-5
CDR3 length: 10
J gene: TRBJ1-3
CDR3 protein: ASSLGGYTIY